Shown below are 20 T cell receptor beta chains from a single sample sequenced in a study of T cell repertoires in cytomegalovirus infection. TCRdb recomputed calls from the reads with MiXCR, one row per CDR3 protein. This table holds about 900,000 distinct CDR3 sequences, 31% found once. Their antigen targets remain unknown. Sequencing was performed on cultured CD8+ T cells from PBMCs, taken from culture after CMV antigen stimulation. These receptors all stem from a human donor in good health (CMV status not recorded). Some clones in this sample may be carry-over from other donors' samples.

This clonotype was seen a few times. The chain uses TRBV6-2 or TRBV6-3 and TRBJ2-1; a possible D gene is TRBD1 (6 bases). V was shortened by 2 bases and J by 1 base, with 12 bases between the two germline ends. The V gene's germline CDR1 is MNHEY and CDR2 SVGEGT. The CDR3 runs to 16 residues. DNA for the CDR3: TGTGCCAGCAGTTACCAACAGGGTGGGTCCTACAATGAGCAGTTCTTC. Its protein product is CASSYQQGGSYNEQFF.

The chain carries TRBV6-1 and TRBJ2-3, with D perhaps TRBD2 (5 bases). CDR1 is MNHNS, CDR2 SASEGT, per germline. CDR3 length equals 16 residues. The V end was cut by 4 bases, the J end by 0 bases, with 14 bases between. The CDR3 DNA reads TGTGCCAGCAGTGTTAGAGCGGTCCCTAGCACAGATACGCAGTATTTT. Translation: CASSVRAVPSTDTQYF.

This clonotype has a count of ten or more. This chain uses TRBV7-6 with TRBJ1-1; D is unclear. Per germline, CDR1 SGHVS and CDR2 FNYEAQ. The CDR3 covers 13 residues. V shed 3 bases and J shed 2 bases, with 7 bases lying between them. CDR3 residues: CASSFEGNTEAFF. For the CDR3, the DNA is TGTGCCAGCAGCTTTGAGGGCAACACTGAAGCTTTCTTT.

The table lists this clonotype with a few counts. The chain links TRBV27 to TRBJ1-1; 7 bases line up with TRBD1. The V gene end was trimmed by 7 bases and the J gene end by 0 bases; junction bases not matched to a gene: 8. The CDR3 loop spans 15 amino acids. The germline V gene has CDR1 MNHEY and CDR2 SMNVEV (reference sequence). CDR3 loop: CASIRDSALNTEAFF. Here the CDR3 DNA reads TGTGCCAGCATCCGGGACAGTGCCCTGAACACTGAAGCTTTCTTT.

The CDR3 nucleotides are TGTGCCAGCAGAGCTGGTCCACCAGAGCAGTTCTTC. This gives the protein CASRAGPPEQFF. The chain carries TRBV6-1 and TRBJ2-1, with D unclear. CDR1 and CDR2 from the germline V gene are MNHNS and SASEGT. V was pared by 6 bases and J by 10 bases, with 13 bases between. CDR3 length equals 12 residues.

This clonotype appeared a few times. This rearrangement joins TRBV25-1 to TRBJ1-4, with TRBD1 matching over 9 bases. The V segment lost 2 bases and the J segment 7 bases; nucleotides outside the gene matches: 5. The germline V gene encodes CDR1 MGHDK and CDR2 SYGVNS. CDR3 length equals 15 residues. For the CDR3, the DNA is TGTGCCAGCAGTGAACCGGACAGGGGCGGTGAAAAACTGTTTTTT. Translation gives CASSEPDRGGEKLFF.

This clonotype was counted ten times or more. This chain joins TRBV7-9 and TRBJ1-2; 7 nucleotides line up with TRBD1. Trimming took 6 bases from V and 1 from J; bases not matched to a gene: 8. The CDR3 spans 15 residues. Germline assignment: CDR1 SEHNR and CDR2 FQNEAQ (reference sequence). The CDR3 loop reads CASSPQGPFNYGYTF. DNA of the CDR3: TGTGCCAGCAGTCCACAGGGGCCATTTAACTATGGCTACACCTTC. The whole variable domain, remainder taken from reference TRBV7-9 and TRBJ1-2, is DTGVSQNPRHKITKRGQNVTFRCDPISEHNRLYWYRQTLGQGPEFLTYFQNEAQLEKSRLLSDRFSAERPKGSFSTLEIQRTEQGDSAMYLCASSPQGPFNYGYTFGSGTRLTVV.

This clonotype was picked up a small number of times. The chain combines TRBV6-6 with TRBJ1-1; the D gene is possibly TRBD1 (6 bases). The CDR3 sequence is 14 residues long. V shed 2 bases and J shed 1 base, with 8 bases lying between them. Germline V gene sequence: CDR1 MNHNY, CDR2 SVGAGI (reference sequence). CDR3 loop: CASSYGTKNTEAFF. The CDR3 region has the DNA TGTGCCAGCAGTTACGGGACAAAGAACACTGAAGCTTTCTTT.

The sample holds many counts of this clonotype. This chain uses TRBV2 with TRBJ1-2; D is undetermined. This CDR3 comprises 14 residues. Germline V gives CDR1 SNHLY, CDR2 FYNNEI. V dropped 5 bases and J dropped 3 bases, with 13 bases sitting between them. Written as DNA, the CDR3 is TGTGCCAGCAGTCGTGCGGGGAGGGACTATGGCTACACCTTC. Protein product: CASSRAGRDYGYTF.

This clonotype has ten or more counts. At one of its ends the junction is not consistent with the germline gene, which may arise from a read error. This chain links TRBV7-7 with TRBJ1-1, with D maybe TRBD1 (6 bases). This CDR3 contains 19 residues. Germline V CDR1 and CDR2: SSHAT, FNYEAQ (reference sequence). The CDR3 nucleotides are TGTGCTAGCAGCCCCTTACTGACAGGAGGGTACGATAAGGACACTGAAGCTTTCTTT. It yields the protein CASSPLLTGGYDKDTEAFF.

This clonotype was picked up a small number of times. The chain couples TRBV15 to TRBJ1-1, with TRBD1 matching 7 bases. Germline lookup yields CDR1 LNHNV and CDR2 YYDKDF (reference sequence). This CDR3 has 14 residues. V trimming: 5 bases; J trimming: 10 bases; junction bases outside the gene matches: 13. CDR3 in DNA: TGTGCCACCAGCGCACCCAAGACAGGGCCGAGAGCTTTCTTT. Translating it yields CATSAPKTGPRAFF.

A single count supports this clonotype. The rearrangement joins TRBV27 to TRBJ2-3, with D maybe TRBD1 (5 bases). V shed 4 bases and J shed 2 bases, with 16 bases lying between them. Germline V lookup: CDR1 MNHEY, CDR2 SMNVEV (reference sequence). The CDR3 totals 16 residues. CDR3 in amino acids: CASSSYPTEYTDTQYF. The CDR3 bases are TGTGCCAGCAGTTCCTACCCGACAGAATACACAGATACGCAGTATTTT.

The chain links TRBV7-9 to TRBJ2-1; D may be TRBD1 (5 bases). The CDR3 length is 16 residues. Between the trimmed V and J ends, which lost 4 bases and 0 bases, there was a span of 13 bases. CDR1 SEHNR and CDR2 FQNEAQ come from the germline V gene (reference sequence). The CDR3 protein is CASSSTEHSSYNEQFF. DNA for the CDR3: TGTGCCAGCAGCTCGACAGAGCATAGCTCCTACAATGAGCAGTTCTTC.

The V gene is TRBV3-1, the J gene TRBJ1-4; TRBD1 is a possible D gene (6 bases). Germline CDR1 reads LGHDT; CDR2 reads YNNKEL (reference sequence). Trimming took 7 bases from V and 7 from J, leaving 19 bases between them. The CDR3 contains 15 residues. The CDR3 DNA sequence: TGTGCCAGCACCACGGAGTTGGACAGTCGTGAAAAACTGTTTTTT. It yields the protein CASTTELDSREKLFF.

This clonotype was counted at least ten times. V usage is TRBV6-1 and J usage is TRBJ2-7; 15 bases are shared with TRBD2. The CDR3 has 18 amino acids. Germline V CDR1 and CDR2: MNHNS, SASEGT. The trim removed 6 bases at V and 3 bases at J, leaving 12 bases unmatched. In DNA, the CDR3 is TGTGCCAGCAGCCTTGAAATGGGACTAGCGGGGGGTTTCTACGAGCAGTACTTC. Amino acids: CASSLEMGLAGGFYEQYF.

CDR3 sequence (DNA): TGTGCCAGCACGCTCGGGCAGGGCTCTGGGGCCAACGTCCTGACTTTC. It translates to CASTLGQGSGANVLTF. The rearrangement joins TRBV6-5 to TRBJ2-6; tentatively, D is TRBD1 (5 bases). This CDR3 is 16 amino acids long. Germline V CDR1 and CDR2: MNHEY, SVGAGI. The ends were cut back, 7 bases at V and 0 bases at J, with 13 bases in the middle.

This clonotype has only a few counts. The chain has TRBV5-5 and TRBJ1-2; 8 bases align to TRBD1. With V trimmed by 5 bases and J by 7 bases, 4 bases remained unmatched. Germline V gene data show CDR1 as SGHKS and CDR2 as YYEKEE (reference sequence). There are 12 residues in the CDR3. The CDR3 protein is CASRTTGGGYTF. CDR3 sequence (DNA): TGTGCCAGCAGAACAACAGGGGGTGGCTACACCTTC.

This clonotype was detected only a few times. The CDR3 coding sequence is TGCGCCAGCAGCCACGGGACAGGGTATGGCTACACCTTC. Its translation: CASSHGTGYGYTF. The rearrangement joins TRBV5-1 to TRBJ1-2, with 9 positions matching TRBD1. The CDR3 spans 13 residues. V was pared by 4 bases and J by 5 bases, with 3 bases of the junction left unmatched. Per the germline V gene, CDR1 is SGHRS and CDR2 is YFSETQ.

The rearrangement links TRBV7-6 to TRBJ1-2; D perhaps matches TRBD1 (6 bases). CDR1 and CDR2 (germline): SGHVS, FNYEAQ. This CDR3 spans 15 amino acids. The ends were cut back, 6 bases at V and 0 bases at J, with 14 bases in the middle. The CDR3 DNA reads as TGTGCCAGCAGAAAATACAGGGCAACTAACTATGGCTACACCTTC. Residues: CASRKYRATNYGYTF.

Concerning this clonotype: Germline is not matched at one junction end, which may reflect a read error. The genes are TRBV5-1 and TRBJ1-1, with TRBD1 matching over 8 bases. The V gene's germline CDR1 is SGHRS and CDR2 YFSETQ. CDR3 length: 14 amino acids. CDR3 sequence (DNA): TGTGCCAGCAGCTTGGACAGGGCAGTGGGTGAAGCTTTCTTT. Translated: CASSLDRAVGEAFF.